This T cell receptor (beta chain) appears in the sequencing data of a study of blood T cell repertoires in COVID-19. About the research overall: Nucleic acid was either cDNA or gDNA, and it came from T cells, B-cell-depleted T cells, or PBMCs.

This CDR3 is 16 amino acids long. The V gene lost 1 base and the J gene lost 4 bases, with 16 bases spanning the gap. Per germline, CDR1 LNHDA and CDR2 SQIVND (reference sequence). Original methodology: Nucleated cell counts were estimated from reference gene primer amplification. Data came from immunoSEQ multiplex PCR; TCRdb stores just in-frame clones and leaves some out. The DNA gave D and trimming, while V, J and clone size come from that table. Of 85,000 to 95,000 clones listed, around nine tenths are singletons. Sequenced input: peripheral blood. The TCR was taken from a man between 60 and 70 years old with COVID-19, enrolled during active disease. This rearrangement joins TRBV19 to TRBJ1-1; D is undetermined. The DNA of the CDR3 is TGTGCCAGTAGTATAGTTGGAGAGGGAGAGGGCACTGAAGCTTTCTTT. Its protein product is CASSIVGEGEGTEAFF.